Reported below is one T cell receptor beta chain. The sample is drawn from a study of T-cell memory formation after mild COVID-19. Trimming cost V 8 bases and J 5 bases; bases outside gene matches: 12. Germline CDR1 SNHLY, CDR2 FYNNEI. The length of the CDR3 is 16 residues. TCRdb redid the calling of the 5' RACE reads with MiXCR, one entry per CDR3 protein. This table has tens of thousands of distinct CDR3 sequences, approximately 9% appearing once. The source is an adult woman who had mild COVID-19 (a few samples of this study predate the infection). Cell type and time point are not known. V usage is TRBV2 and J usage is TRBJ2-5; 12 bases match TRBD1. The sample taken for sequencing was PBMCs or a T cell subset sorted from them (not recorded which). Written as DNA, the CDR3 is TGTGCCAGCGTCCGGGGGGACAGGGGGCGCGTGGAGACCCAGTACTTC. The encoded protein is CASVRGDRGRVETQYF.